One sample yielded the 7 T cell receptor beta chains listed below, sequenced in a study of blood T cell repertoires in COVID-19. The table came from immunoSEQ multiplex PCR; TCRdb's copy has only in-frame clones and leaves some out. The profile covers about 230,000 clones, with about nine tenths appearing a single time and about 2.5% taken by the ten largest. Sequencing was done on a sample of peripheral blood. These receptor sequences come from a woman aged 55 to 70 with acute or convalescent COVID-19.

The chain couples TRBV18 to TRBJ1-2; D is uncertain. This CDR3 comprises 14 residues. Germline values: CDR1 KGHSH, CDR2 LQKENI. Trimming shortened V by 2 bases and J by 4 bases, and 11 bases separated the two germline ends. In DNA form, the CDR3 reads TGTGCCAGCTCACCAACAACAGTGCTCTATGGCTACACCTTC. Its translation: CASSPTTVLYGYTF.

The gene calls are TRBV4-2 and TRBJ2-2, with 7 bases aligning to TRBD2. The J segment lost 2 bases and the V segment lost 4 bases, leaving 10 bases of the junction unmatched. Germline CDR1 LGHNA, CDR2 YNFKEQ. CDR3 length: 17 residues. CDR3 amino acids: CASSPIGLDTNTGELFF. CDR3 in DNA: TGTGCCAGCAGCCCGATAGGACTAGACACTAACACCGGGGAGCTGTTTTTT.

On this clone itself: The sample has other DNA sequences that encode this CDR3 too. As DNA, the CDR3 is TGTGCCAGTAGTATTGGGCAGGGTAATGAAAAACTGTTTTTT. It specifies CASSIGQGNEKLFF. The J gene is TRBJ1-4, the V gene TRBV19; D perhaps matches TRBD1 (5 bases). Trimming took off 3 bases at V and 4 bases at J, with 9 bases between the two ends. In germline, CDR1 is LNHDA, CDR2 SQIVND (reference sequence). This CDR3 contains 14 residues.

CDR3 loop: CATSTPGTFGGLPEAFF. CDR3 DNA sequence: TGTGCCACCAGTACACCAGGCACCTTCGGGGGGCTGCCTGAAGCTTTCTTT. The chain employs TRBV24-1 and TRBJ1-1; tentative D call: TRBD1 (6 bases). The V gene's germline CDR1 is KGHDR and CDR2 SFDVKD. Trimming shortened V by 6 bases and J by 6 bases, and 25 bases separated the two germline ends. The CDR3 sequence is 17 residues long.

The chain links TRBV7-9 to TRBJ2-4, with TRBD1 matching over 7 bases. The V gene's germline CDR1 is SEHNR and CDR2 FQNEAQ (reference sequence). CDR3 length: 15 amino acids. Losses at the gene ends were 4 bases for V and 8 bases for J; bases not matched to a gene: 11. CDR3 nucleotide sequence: TGTGCCAGCAGCTCCCCCGGAGACAGGGCCGACATTCAGTACTTC. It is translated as CASSSPGDRADIQYF.

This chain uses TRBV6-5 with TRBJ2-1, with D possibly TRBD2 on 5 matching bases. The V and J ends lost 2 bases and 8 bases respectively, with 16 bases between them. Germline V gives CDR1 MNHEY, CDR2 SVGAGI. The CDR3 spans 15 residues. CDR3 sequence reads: CASSYAGSRVDEQFF. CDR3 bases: TGTGCCAGCAGTTACGCGGGTTCTAGGGTCGATGAGCAGTTCTTC.

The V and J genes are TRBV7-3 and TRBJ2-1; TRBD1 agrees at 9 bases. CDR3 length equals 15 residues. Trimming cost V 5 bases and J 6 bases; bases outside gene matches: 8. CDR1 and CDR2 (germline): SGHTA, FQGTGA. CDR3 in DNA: TGTGCCAGCAGCAACACAGGGGGCGCTCTCAATGAGCAGTTCTTC. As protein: CASSNTGGALNEQFF.